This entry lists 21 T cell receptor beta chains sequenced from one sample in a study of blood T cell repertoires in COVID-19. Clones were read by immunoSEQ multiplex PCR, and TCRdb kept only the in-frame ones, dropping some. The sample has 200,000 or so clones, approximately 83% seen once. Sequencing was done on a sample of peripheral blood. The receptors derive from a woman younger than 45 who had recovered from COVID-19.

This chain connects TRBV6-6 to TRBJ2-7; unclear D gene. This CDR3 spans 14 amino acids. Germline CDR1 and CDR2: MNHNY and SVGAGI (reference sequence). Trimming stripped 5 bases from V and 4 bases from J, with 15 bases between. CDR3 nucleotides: TGTGCCAGCAGTCCCGAGAGGTCAGATTACGAGCAGTACTTC. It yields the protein CASSPERSDYEQYF.

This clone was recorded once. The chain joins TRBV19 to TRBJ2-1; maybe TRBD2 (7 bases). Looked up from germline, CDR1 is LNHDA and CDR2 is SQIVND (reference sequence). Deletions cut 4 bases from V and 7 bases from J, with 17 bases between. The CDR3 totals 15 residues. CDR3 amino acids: CASSTRGDKQNEQFF. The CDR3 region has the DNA TGTGCCAGTAGTACTCGGGGGGACAAGCAGAATGAGCAGTTCTTC.

The CDR3 DNA sequence: TGTGCCACCAAAGGAGTCCGGCAGGGCACCATATATTTT. It encodes CATKGVRQGTIYF. The chain joins TRBV15 to TRBJ1-3; perhaps TRBD1 as D (5 bases). CDR3 length: 13 residues. V dropped 7 bases and J dropped 9 bases, with 16 bases sitting between them. Looked up from germline, CDR1 is LNHNV and CDR2 is YYDKDF (reference sequence).

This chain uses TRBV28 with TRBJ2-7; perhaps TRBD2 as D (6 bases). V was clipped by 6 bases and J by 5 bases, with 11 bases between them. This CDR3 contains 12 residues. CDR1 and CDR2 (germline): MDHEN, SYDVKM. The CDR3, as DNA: TGTGCCAGCAGAGGGGAGGTCGACGAGCAGTACTTC. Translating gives CASRGEVDEQYF. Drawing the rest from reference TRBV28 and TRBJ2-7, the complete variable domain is DVKVTQSSRYLVKRTGEKVFLECVQDMDHENMFWYRQDPGLGLRLIYFSYDVKMKEKGDIPEGYSVSREKKERFSLILESASTNQTSMYLCASRGEVDEQYFGPGTRLTVT.

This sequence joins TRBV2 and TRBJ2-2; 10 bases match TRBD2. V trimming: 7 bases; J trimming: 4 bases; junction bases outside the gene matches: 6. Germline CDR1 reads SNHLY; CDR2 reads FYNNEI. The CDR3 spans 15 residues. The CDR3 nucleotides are TGTGCCAGCAAGCGGGAGGGCCCGGTCACCGGGGAGCTGTTTTTT. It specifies CASKREGPVTGELFF.

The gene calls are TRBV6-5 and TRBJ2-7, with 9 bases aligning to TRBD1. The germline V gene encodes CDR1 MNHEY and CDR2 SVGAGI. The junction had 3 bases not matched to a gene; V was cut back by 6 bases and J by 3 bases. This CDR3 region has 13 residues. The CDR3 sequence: CASRPGQGYEQYF. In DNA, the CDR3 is TGTGCCAGCAGGCCGGGACAGGGCTACGAGCAGTACTTC.

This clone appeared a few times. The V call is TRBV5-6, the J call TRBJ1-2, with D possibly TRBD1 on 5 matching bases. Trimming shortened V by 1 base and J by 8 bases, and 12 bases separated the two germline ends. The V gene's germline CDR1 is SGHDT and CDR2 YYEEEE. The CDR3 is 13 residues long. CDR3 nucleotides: TGTGCCAGCAGCTTGAAGCCAGGGATGGGCTACACCTTC. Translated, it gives CASSLKPGMGYTF.

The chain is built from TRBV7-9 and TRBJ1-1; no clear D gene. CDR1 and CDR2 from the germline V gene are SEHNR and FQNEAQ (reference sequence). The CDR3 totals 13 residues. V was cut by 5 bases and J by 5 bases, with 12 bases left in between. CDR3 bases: TGTGCCAGCAGCCATCTGACGAGGACTGAAGCTTTCTTT. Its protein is CASSHLTRTEAFF. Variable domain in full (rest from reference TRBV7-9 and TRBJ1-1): DTGVSQNPRHKITKRGQNVTFRCDPISEHNRLYWYRQTLGQGPEFLTYFQNEAQLEKSRLLSDRFSAERPKGSFSTLEIQRTEQGDSAMYLCASSHLTRTEAFFGQGTRLTVV.

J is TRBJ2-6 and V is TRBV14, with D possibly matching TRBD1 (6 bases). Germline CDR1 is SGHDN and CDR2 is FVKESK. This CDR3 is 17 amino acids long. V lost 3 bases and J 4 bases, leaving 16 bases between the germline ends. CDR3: CASSQMGRGSGANVLTF. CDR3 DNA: TGTGCCAGCAGCCAGATGGGCAGGGGTTCGGGGGCCAACGTCCTGACTTTC. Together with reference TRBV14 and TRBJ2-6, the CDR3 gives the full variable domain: EAGVTQFPSHSVIEKGQTVTLRCDPISGHDNLYWYRRVMGKEIKFLLHFVKESKQDESGMPNNRFLAERTGGTYSTLKVQPAELEDSGVYFCASSQMGRGSGANVLTFGAGSRLTVL.

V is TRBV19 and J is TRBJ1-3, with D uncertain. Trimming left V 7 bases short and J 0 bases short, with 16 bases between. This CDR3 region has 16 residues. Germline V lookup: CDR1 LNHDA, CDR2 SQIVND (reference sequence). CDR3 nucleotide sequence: TGTGCCAGTAACAATCCCCGGCGGTACTCTGGAAACACCATATATTTT. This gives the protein CASNNPRRYSGNTIYF.

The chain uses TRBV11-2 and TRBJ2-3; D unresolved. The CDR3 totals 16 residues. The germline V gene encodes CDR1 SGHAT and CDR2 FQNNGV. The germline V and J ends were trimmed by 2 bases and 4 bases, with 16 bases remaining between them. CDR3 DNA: TGTGCCAGCAGCTTAAGCTTAAGCCCCCCCTCAGATACGCAGTATTTT. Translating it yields CASSLSLSPPSDTQYF.

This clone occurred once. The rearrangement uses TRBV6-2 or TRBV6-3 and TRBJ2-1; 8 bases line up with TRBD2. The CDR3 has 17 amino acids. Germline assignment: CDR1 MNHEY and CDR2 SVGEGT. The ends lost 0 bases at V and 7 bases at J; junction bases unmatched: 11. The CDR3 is CASSYSRTVRGRNEQFF. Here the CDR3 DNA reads TGTGCCAGCAGTTACTCGAGGACTGTTCGCGGGAGGAATGAGCAGTTCTTC.

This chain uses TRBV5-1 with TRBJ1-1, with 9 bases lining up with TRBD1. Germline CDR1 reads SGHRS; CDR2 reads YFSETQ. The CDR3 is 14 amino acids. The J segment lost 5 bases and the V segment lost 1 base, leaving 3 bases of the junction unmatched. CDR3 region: CASSLKGTGTEAFF. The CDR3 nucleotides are TGCGCCAGCAGCTTGAAAGGGACAGGGACTGAAGCTTTCTTT.

The DNA for the CDR3 is TGTGCCAGCAGTTATGTAGGTTTAGCGGGCCCCCCAGATACGCAGTATTTT. Translated, it gives CASSYVGLAGPPDTQYF. This chain connects TRBV28 to TRBJ2-3; 7 nucleotides align to TRBD2. CDR3 length equals 17 residues. CDR1 is MDHEN and CDR2 is SYDVKM in the germline V gene. J was trimmed by 4 bases and V by 4 bases; bases with no gene match: 14.

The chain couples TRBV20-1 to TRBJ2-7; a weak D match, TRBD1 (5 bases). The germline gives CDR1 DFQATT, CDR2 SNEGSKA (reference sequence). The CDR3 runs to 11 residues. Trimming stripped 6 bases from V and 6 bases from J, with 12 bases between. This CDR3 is CSAPGMSEQYF. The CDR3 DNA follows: TGCAGTGCCCCAGGGATGAGCGAGCAGTACTTC.

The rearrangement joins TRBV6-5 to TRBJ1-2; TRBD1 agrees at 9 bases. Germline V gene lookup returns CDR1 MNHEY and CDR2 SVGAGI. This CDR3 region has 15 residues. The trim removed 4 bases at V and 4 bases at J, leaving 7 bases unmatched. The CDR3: CASSLTGGVSYGYTF. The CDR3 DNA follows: TGTGCCAGCAGTTTGACAGGGGGTGTGTCCTATGGCTACACCTTC.

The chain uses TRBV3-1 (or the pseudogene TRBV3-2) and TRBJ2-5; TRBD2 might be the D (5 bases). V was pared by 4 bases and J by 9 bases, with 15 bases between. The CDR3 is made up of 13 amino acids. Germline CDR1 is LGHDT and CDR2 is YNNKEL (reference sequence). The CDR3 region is CASSLQSGSAQYF. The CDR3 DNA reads TGTGCCAGCAGCCTCCAAAGCGGTTCAGCCCAGTACTTC.

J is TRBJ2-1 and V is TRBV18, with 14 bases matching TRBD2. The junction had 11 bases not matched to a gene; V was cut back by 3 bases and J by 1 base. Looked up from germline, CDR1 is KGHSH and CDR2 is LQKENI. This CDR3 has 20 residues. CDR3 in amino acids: CASSPSGLAGVGGSYNEQFF. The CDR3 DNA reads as TGTGCCAGCTCACCTTCGGGACTAGCGGGAGTGGGTGGATCCTACAATGAGCAGTTCTTC. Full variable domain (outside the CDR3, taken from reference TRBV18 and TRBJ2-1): NAGVMQNPRHLVRRRGQEARLRCSPMKGHSHVYWYRQLPEEGLKFMVYLQKENIIDESGMPKERFSAEFPKEGPSILRIQQVVRGDSAAYFCASSPSGLAGVGGSYNEQFFGPGTRLTVL.

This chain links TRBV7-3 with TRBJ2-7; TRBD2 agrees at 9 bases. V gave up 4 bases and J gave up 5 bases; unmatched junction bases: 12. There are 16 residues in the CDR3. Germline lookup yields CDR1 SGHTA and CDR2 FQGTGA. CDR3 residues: CASSSVPGGRAHEQYF. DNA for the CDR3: TGTGCCAGCAGCTCAGTCCCCGGCGGGAGGGCCCACGAGCAGTACTTC.

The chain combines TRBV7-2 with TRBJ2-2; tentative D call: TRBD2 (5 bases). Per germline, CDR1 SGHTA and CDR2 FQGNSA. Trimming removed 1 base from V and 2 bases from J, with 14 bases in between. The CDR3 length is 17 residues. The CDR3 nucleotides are TGTGCCAGCAGCTTAGGTGGCGGGCGGATTAACACCGGGGAGCTGTTTTTT. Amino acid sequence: CASSLGGGRINTGELFF. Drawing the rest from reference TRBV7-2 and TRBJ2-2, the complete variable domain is GAGVSQSPSNKVTEKGKDVELRCDPISGHTALYWYRQSLGQGLEFLIYFQGNSAPDKSGLPSDRFSAERTGGSVSTLTIQRTQQEDSAVYLCASSLGGGRINTGELFFGEGSRLTVL.

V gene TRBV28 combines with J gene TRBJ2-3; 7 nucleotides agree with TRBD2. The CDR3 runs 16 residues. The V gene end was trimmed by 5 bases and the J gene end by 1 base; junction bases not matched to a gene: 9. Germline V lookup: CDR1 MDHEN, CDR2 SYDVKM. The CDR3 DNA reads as TGTGCCAGCAGTCCCGGTAGCGGGTCAGGCACAGATACGCAGTATTTT. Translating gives CASSPGSGSGTDTQYF.